This TCR beta chain was captured by sequencing in a study of CD8 T cells in ankylosing spondylitis. Comment on this clonotype: Its antigen is currently unknown.

Study-wide findings and caveats: Earlier literature documents some of the motif variants in reactive arthritis synovial fluid and blood. Significant enrichment of disease-linked clones was reported in matched ankylosing spondylitis synovial fluid.

5'-RACE, quantitative and with molecular barcodes, yielded the TCR beta libraries. TCRdb independently ran MiXCR on the 5' RACE reads; one entry per CDR3 protein. There are roughly 30,000 distinct CDR3 sequences in the sample; over 12% occur only once, and roughly 36% lies in the top ten. Material: blood. This TCR came from a male donor with ankylosing spondylitis or in good health (not recorded which).

CDR3 DNA: TGTGCCAGCAGCTTGGGCAGGGGCAATCAGCCCCAGCATTTT. Amino acid sequence: CASSLGRGNQPQHF. The J gene is TRBJ1-5, the V gene TRBV27, with D perhaps TRBD1 (5 bases). The germline CDR1 and CDR2 sequences are MNHEY and SMNVEV (reference sequence). The CDR3 extends over 14 amino acids. Trimming left V 6 bases short and J 2 bases short, with 11 bases between.